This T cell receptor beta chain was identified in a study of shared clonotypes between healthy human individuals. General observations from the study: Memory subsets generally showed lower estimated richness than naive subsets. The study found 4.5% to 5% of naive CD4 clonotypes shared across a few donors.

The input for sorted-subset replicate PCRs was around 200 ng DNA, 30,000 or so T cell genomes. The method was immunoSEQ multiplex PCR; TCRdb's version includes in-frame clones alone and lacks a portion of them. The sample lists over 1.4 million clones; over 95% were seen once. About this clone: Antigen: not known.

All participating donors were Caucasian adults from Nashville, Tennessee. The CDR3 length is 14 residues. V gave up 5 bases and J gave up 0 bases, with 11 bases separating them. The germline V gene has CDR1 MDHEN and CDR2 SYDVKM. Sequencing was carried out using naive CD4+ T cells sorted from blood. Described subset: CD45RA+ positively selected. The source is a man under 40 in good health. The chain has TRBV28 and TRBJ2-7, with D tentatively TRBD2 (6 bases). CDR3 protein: CASSPGLSSYEQYF. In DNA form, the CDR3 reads TGTGCCAGCAGTCCGGGACTGAGCTCCTACGAGCAGTACTTC.